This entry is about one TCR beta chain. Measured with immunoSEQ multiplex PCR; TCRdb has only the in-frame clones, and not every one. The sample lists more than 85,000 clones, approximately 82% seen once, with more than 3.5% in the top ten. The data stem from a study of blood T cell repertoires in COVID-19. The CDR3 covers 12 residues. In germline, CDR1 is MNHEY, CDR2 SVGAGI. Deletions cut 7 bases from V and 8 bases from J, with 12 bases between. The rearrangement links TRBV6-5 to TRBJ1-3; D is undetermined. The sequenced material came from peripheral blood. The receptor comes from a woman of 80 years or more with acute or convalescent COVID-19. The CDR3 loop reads CASTSFRDTIYF. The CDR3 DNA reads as TGTGCCAGCACCTCGTTCCGGGACACCATATATTTT.